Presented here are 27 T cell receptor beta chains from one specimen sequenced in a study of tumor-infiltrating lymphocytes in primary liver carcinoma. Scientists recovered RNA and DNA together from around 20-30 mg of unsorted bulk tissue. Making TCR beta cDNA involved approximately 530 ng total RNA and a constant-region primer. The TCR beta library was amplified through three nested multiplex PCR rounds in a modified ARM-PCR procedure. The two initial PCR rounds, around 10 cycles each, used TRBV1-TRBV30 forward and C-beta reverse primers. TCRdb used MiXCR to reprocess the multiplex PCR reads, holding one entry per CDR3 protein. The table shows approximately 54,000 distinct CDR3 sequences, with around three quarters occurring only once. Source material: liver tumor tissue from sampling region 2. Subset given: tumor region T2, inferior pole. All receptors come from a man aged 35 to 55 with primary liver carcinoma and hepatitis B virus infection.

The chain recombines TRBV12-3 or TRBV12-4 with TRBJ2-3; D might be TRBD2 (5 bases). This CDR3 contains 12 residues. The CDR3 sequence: CENSGATDTQYF. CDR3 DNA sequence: TGTGAGAACAGCGGAGCCACAGATACGCAGTATTTT.

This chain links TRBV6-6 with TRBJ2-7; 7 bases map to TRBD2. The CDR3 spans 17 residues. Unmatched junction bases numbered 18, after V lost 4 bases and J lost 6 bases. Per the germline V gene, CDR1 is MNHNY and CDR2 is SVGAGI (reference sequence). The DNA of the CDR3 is TGTGCCAGCAGTTCATCGGGACTATCAGGAGGGCCGGGCGAGCAGTACTTC. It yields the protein CASSSSGLSGGPGEQYF.

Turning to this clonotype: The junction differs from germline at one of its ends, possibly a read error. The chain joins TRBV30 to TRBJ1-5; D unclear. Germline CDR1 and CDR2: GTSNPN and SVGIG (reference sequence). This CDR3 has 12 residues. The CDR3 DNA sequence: TGTGCCTGCAAGATAAGCAATCAGTCCCAGCATTTT. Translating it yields CACKISNQSQHF.

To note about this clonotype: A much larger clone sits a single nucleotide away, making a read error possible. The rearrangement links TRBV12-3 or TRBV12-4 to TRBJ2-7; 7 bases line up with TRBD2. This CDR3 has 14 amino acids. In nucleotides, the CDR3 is TGTGCCAGCAGTCTCTTAGCGGGTGTCTACGAGCGGTACTTC. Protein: CASSLLAGVYERYF.

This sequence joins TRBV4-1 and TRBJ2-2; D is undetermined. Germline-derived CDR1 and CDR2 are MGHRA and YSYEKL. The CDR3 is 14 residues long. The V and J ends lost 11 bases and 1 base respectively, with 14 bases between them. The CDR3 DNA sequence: TGCGCCGGCAATCAAGCTCTGAACACCGGGGAGCTGTTTTTT. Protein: CAGNQALNTGELFF.

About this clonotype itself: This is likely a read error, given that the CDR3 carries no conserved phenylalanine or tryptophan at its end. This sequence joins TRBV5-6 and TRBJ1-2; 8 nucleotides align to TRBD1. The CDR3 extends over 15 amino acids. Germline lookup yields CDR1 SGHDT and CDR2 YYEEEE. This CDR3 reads CANSFQGARGFGYTL. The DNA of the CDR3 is TGTGCCAACAGCTTTCAGGGGGCGCGGGGGTTTGGCTACACCTTG.

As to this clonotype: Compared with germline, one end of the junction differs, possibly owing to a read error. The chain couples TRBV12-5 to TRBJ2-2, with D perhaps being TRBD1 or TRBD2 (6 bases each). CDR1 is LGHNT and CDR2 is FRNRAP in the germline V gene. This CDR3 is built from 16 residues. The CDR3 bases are TGTGCTAGTGGTCCTCCGGGGGCCATGAACACCGGTGAGCTGTTCTTT. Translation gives CASGPPGAMNTGELFF.

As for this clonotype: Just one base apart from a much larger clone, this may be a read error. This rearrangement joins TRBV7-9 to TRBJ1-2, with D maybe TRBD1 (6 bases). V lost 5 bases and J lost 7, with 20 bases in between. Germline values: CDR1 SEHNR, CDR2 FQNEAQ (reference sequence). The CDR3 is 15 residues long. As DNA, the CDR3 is TGTGCCAGCAGCGCTACTATTGGGGGGGCTGGTGGCTACACCTTC. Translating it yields CASSATIGGAGGYTF.

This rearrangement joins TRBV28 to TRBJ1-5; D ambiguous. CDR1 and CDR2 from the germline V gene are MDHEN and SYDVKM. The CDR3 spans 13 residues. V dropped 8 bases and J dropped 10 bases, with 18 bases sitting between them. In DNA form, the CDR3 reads TGTGCCAGCGGTATAAGGAGGACCCTACCCCAGCATTTT. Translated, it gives CASGIRRTLPQHF.

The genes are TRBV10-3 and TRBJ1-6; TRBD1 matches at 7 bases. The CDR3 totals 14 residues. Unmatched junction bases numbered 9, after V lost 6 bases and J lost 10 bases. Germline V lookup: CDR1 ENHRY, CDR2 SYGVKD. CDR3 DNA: TGTGCCATCAGCCACAACAGGGGTGGATCACCCCTCCACTTT. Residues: CAISHNRGGSPLHF.

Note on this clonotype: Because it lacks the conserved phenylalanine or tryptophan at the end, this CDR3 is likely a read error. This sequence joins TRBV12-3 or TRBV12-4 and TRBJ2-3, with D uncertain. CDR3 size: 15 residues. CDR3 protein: CASSPMVLLGDTQYL. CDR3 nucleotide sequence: TGTGCAAGCAGTCCGATGGTGCTACTGGGGGATACGCAGTATTTG.

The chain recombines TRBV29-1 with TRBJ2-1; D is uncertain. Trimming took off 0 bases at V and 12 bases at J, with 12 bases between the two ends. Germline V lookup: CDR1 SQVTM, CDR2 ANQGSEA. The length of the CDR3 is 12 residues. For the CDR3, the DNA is TGCAGCGTTGAAGATCACGGCCACGCGCAGTTCTTC. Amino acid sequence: CSVEDHGHAQFF.

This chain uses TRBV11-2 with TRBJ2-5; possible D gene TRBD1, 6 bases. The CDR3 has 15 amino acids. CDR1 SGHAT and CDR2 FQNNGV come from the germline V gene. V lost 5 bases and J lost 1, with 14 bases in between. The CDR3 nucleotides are TGTGCCAGCAGCCTGGCCTGGACAGCCCAAGAGACCCAGTACTTC. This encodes CASSLAWTAQETQYF.

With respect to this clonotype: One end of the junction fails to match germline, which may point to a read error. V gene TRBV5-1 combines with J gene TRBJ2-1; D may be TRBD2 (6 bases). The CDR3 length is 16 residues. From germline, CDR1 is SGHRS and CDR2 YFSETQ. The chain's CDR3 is CASRRDLRSSNNEQFF. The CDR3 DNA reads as TGCGCCAGCAGACGGGACTTGCGGTCCTCCAACAATGAGCAGTTCTTC.

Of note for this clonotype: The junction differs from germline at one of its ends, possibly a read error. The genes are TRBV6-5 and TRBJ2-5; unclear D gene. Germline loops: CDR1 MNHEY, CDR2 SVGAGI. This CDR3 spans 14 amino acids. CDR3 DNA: TGTGCCATCAGTTATGGCGCGGCACAAGAGACCCAATACTTC. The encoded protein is CAISYGAAQETQYF.

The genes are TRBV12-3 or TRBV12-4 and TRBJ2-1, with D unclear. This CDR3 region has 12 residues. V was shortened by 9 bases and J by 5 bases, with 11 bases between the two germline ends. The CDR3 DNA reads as TGTGCCAGTAGCCTGTACAACAATGAGCAGTTCTTC. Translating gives CASSLYNNEQFF.

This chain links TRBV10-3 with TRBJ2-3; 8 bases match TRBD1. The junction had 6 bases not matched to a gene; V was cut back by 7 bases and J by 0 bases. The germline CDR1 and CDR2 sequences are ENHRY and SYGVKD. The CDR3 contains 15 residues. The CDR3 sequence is CAITPGQASTDTQYF. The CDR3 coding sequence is TGTGCCATCACCCCGGGACAGGCTAGCACAGATACGCAGTATTTT.

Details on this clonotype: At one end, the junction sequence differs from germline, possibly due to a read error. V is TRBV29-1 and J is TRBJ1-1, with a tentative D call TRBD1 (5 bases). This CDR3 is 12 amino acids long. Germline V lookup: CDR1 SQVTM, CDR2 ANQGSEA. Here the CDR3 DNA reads TGCAACGTTGGGAAGGGGAGCGCTGAAGCTTTCTTT. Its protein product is CNVGKGSAEAFF.

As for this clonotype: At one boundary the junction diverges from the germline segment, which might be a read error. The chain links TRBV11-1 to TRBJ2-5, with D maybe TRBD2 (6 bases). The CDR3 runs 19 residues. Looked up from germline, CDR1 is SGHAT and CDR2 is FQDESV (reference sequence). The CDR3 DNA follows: TGTGCTAGCGGCCCGCCCCCGGAGGTCAGGAAGGACTTCCAAGAGACCCGGTACTTC. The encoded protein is CASGPPPEVRKDFQETRYF.

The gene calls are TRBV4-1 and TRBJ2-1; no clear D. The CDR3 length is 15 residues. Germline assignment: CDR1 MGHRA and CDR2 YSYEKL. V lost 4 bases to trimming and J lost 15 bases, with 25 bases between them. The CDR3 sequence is CASSPLLGPYNKRFF. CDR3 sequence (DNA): TGCGCCAGCAGCCCACTTCTCGGGCCCTACAATAAGCGGTTCTTC.

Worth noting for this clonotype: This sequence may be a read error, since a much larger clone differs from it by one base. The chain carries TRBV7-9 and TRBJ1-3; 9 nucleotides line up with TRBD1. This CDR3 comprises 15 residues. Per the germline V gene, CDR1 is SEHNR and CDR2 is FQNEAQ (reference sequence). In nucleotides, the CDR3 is TGTGCCAGCAGTCCTACAGGGGGCTCTGGATACACCATATATTTT. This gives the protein CASSPTGGSGYTIYF.

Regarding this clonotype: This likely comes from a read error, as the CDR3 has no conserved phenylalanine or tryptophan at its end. The CDR3 sequence is CTSSEVRGRINEQFL. The CDR3 DNA reads TGTACCAGCAGTGAAGTAAGGGGGCGCATCAATGAGCAGTTCTTA. The V gene is TRBV6-1, the J gene TRBJ2-1; 7 nucleotides align to TRBD1. The CDR3 runs 15 residues. Germline V gene data show CDR1 as MNHNS and CDR2 as SASEGT.

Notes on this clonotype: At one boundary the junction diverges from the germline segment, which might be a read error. The CDR3 nucleotides are TGTGCCAGCAGTACGGGAGCTAACCATGGCTACACCTTC. Protein: CASSTGANHGYTF. V usage is TRBV9 and J usage is TRBJ1-2; D is unclear. The CDR3 covers 13 residues. Germline-derived CDR1 and CDR2 are SGDLS and YYNGEE.

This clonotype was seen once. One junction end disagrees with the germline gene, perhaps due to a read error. The CDR3 sequence is CTSSSLPNSPFHF. CDR3 in DNA: TGTACCAGCAGTTCTCTCCCGAATTCACCCTTCCACTTT. The chain recombines TRBV25-1 with TRBJ1-6; D not certain. CDR1 is MGHDK, CDR2 SYGVNS, per germline. The CDR3 consists of 13 residues.

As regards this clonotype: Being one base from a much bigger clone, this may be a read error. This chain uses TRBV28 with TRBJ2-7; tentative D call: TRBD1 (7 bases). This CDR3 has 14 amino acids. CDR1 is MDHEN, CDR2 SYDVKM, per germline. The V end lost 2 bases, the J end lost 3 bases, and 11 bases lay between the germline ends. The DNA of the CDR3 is TGTGCCAGCAGTTTAGGCAGGGGGGTCTACGAGCAGTACTTC. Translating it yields CASSLGRGVYEQYF.

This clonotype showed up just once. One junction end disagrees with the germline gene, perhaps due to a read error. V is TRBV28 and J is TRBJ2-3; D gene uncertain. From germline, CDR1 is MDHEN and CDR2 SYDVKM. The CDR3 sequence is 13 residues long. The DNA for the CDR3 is TGTGCCAGCAGCATCCGGGTCCCAAATACACAGTATTTT. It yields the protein CASSIRVPNTQYF.

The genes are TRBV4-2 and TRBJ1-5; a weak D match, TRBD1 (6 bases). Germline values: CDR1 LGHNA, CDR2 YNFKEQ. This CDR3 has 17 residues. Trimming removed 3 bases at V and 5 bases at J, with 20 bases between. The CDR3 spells CASSQDGGGLGDQPQHF. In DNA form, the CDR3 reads TGTGCCAGCAGCCAGGATGGGGGGGGGCTAGGAGATCAGCCCCAGCATTTT.